Listed here are 7 T cell receptor beta chains from one sample, sequenced in a study of T cell responses to AZD1222 COVID-19 vaccine. Using immunoSEQ multiplex PCR, the repertoire was profiled, and TCRdb retains in-frame clones only, with some absent. Among some 150,000 clones listed, 82% were seen once. Sample: peripheral blood, taken on day 0 of MenACWY control vaccination. The receptors shown here come from an adult in good health.

The rearrangement uses TRBV6-1 and TRBJ1-1; possibly TRBD1 for D (5 bases). Germline V lookup: CDR1 MNHNS, CDR2 SASEGT. Trimming removed 0 bases at V and 12 bases at J, with 17 bases between. The length of the CDR3 is 14 residues. Here the CDR3 DNA reads TGTGCCAGCAGTGAAGCGCGGCAGGGAGTATATCCTTTCTTT. This sequence encodes CASSEARQGVYPFF.

J is TRBJ2-3 and V is TRBV6-5; no clear D. V dropped 8 bases and J dropped 3 bases, with 9 bases sitting between them. CDR3 length: 12 amino acids. CDR1 and CDR2 from the germline V gene are MNHEY and SVGAGI. This chain's CDR3 is CASGWNTDTQYF. CDR3 nucleotide sequence: TGTGCCAGCGGGTGGAATACAGATACGCAGTATTTT.

The chain uses TRBV19 and TRBJ1-1, with 8 nucleotides matching TRBD1. V lost 5 bases to trimming and J lost 5 bases; unmatched junction nucleotides: 10. Per the germline V gene, CDR1 is LNHDA and CDR2 is SQIVND (reference sequence). The CDR3 extends over 15 amino acids. The CDR3 spells CASSPDRGRGTEAFF. As DNA, the CDR3 is TGTGCCAGTAGTCCCGACAGGGGTAGGGGGACTGAAGCTTTCTTT.

This clone was detected only once. The chain links TRBV6-5 to TRBJ1-1; possible D gene TRBD1, 5 bases. Trimming stripped 6 bases from V and 1 base from J, with 15 bases between. The germline CDR1 and CDR2 sequences are MNHEY and SVGAGI. The CDR3 sequence is 15 residues long. The CDR3 loop is CASSRPGRGNTEAFF. CDR3 nucleotide sequence: TGTGCCAGCAGCCGTCCGGGACGGGGGAACACTGAAGCTTTCTTT.

The CDR3 spells CASSRGTGSMQYF. The CDR3 DNA follows: TGTGCCAGCAGCCGAGGGACAGGGTCGATGCAGTACTTC. This chain uses TRBV7-9 with TRBJ2-7; TRBD1 agrees at 9 bases. In germline, CDR1 is SEHNR, CDR2 FQNEAQ (reference sequence). After removal of 5 bases from V and 9 bases from J, the junction contained 8 bases not matched to a gene. This CDR3 is 13 amino acids long.

This clone was detected only once. This chain uses TRBV6-5 with TRBJ1-1; 7 bases match TRBD1. Germline V lookup: CDR1 MNHEY, CDR2 SVGAGI. The CDR3 extends over 14 amino acids. J gave up 5 bases and V 7 bases, and 10 bases lay outside the gene matches. The chain's CDR3 is CASMDRPGWTEAFF. The CDR3 nucleotides are TGTGCCAGCATGGACAGGCCCGGTTGGACTGAAGCTTTCTTT.

The chain is built from TRBV5-6 and TRBJ1-3, with D perhaps TRBD1 (6 bases). The CDR3 runs to 15 residues. Between the trimmed V and J ends, which lost 3 bases and 0 bases, there was a span of 10 bases. The V gene's germline CDR1 is SGHDT and CDR2 YYEEEE. CDR3 amino acids: CASSSRGHSGNTIYF. In DNA form, the CDR3 reads TGTGCCAGCAGCTCCCGGGGACACTCTGGAAACACCATATATTTT.